A selection of T cell receptor beta chains follows, all from one sample in a study of T cell responses to AZD1222 COVID-19 vaccine. The repertoire was sequenced with immunoSEQ multiplex PCR; TCRdb's copy has only in-frame clones and lacks some. Seen here are fewer than 150,000 clones, about 93% observed once, and the top ten hold roughly 7.1%. The source material was peripheral blood, sampled 28 days after the second AZD1222 dose. The receptors derive from an adult who received the AZD1222 COVID-19 vaccine. The conserved cysteine and the conserved F or W are not part of the CDR3 here.

j_gene,v_gene,len,CDR3aa
TRBJ2-7,TRBV5-4,13,ASSLDRGSSYEQY
TRBJ1-1,TRBV27,13,ASSLSRGPNTEAF
TRBJ1-5,TRBV6-4,13,ASSDSPGGSQPQH
TRBJ1-1,TRBV5-1,11,ASSFTGETEAF
TRBJ2-3,TRBV9,13,ASSVQTGSTDTQY
TRBJ2-7,TRBV18,12,ASSPPATTYEQY
TRBJ1-2,TRBV19,15,ASRPSGGTVQNYGYT
TRBJ1-3,TRBV18,11,ASSPTGGNTIY
.,TRBV10-3,9,AISVGETQY
TRBJ1-6,TRBV7-9,16,ASSLTGYIRGTNSPLH